The 24 T cell receptor beta chains below all came from one sample that was sequenced in a study of CD8+CD57+ T cells in acquired aplastic anemia. CDR3 and TCR beta VDJ profiling relied on a genomic DNA template. TCRdb independently ran MiXCR on the reads; one entry per CDR3 protein. Here the sample spans about 100,000 distinct CDR3 sequences, around 53% being singletons. Sequenced sample: sorted CD4+, CD8+, or CD8+CD57+ T cells (not recorded which) from PBMCs. These receptors all come from a human donor in good health, serving as a control.

The chain uses TRBV24-1 and TRBJ2-3; D uncertain. Between the trimmed V and J ends, which lost 5 bases and 4 bases, there was a span of 3 bases. The CDR3 spans 11 residues. The V gene's germline CDR1 is KGHDR and CDR2 SFDVKD. The CDR3 region has the DNA TGTGCCACCAGTGTTTCAGATACGCAGTATTTT. It encodes CATSVSDTQYF.

The chain couples TRBV11-1 to TRBJ2-3; D possibly uses TRBD1 or TRBD2 (5 bases each). There are 15 residues in the CDR3. Trimming cost V 5 bases and J 1 base, with 13 bases left between them. CDR1 SGHAT and CDR2 FQDESV come from the germline V gene (reference sequence). The CDR3 DNA follows: TGTGCCAGCAGCACCGAGGGGCGGGGCACAGATACGCAGTATTTT. Translation gives CASSTEGRGTDTQYF.

CDR3 amino acids: CASSVAPLTDQRSYNEQFF. The CDR3 nucleotides are TGTGCCAGCAGCGTAGCGCCCCTGACCGATCAAAGGTCCTACAATGAGCAGTTCTTC. The chain recombines TRBV9 with TRBJ2-1; D is ambiguous. From germline, CDR1 is SGDLS and CDR2 YYNGEE. Trimming left V 0 bases short and J 1 base short, with 20 bases between. This CDR3 is 19 amino acids long.

This clonotype came up many times. V and J are TRBV9 and TRBJ1-1; 10 bases map to TRBD1. V was pared by 3 bases and J by 0 bases, with 5 bases of the junction left unmatched. CDR3 length: 16 residues. CDR1 and CDR2 from the germline V gene are SGDLS and YYNGEE. As DNA, the CDR3 is TGTGCCAGCAGCGATGCGGGACAGGGGATGAACACTGAAGCTTTCTTT. Translating gives CASSDAGQGMNTEAFF.

The V gene is TRBV10-3, the J gene TRBJ2-1; TRBD2 matches at 8 bases. This CDR3 comprises 14 residues. From germline, CDR1 is ENHRY and CDR2 SYGVKD. Germline trimming cut 8 bases from V and 4 bases from J; bases unmatched to any gene: 7. The CDR3 DNA follows: TGTGCCATCGAAGGCGGGGGGCCGTACAATGAGCAGTTCTTC. It translates to CAIEGGGPYNEQFF.

The chain links TRBV10-2 to TRBJ2-1; D not certain. Germline V gives CDR1 WSHSY, CDR2 SAAADI. V lost 8 bases, J lost 0 bases, and 11 bases lay in between. The CDR3 length is 14 residues. CDR3 sequence (DNA): TGCGCCAGCCGTATGGGTAACTCCTACAATGAGCAGTTCTTC. Its translation: CASRMGNSYNEQFF.

In the case of this clonotype: As the CDR3 is not closed by the conserved phenylalanine or tryptophan, this likely results from a read error. The V call is TRBV10-3, the J call TRBJ2-5; D perhaps matches TRBD1 (5 bases). Trimming stripped 4 bases from V and 5 bases from J, with 17 bases between. In germline, CDR1 is ENHRY, CDR2 SYGVKD. The length of the CDR3 is 15 residues. In DNA, the CDR3 is TGTGCCATCAGTGGAACAGGCGGTGTGACCGAGACCCAGTACTAC. It translates to CAISGTGGVTETQYY.

Points on this clonotype: Sequence at one end of the junction differs from germline and may be a read error. The chain recombines TRBV28 with TRBJ1-6; no clear D gene. The assigned J gene may be wrong: the sequence end matches TRBJ1-5 better. Germline V gene lookup returns CDR1 MDHEN and CDR2 SYDVKM. The CDR3 loop spans 14 amino acids. CDR3 in DNA: TGTGCCAGCAGTTTATCGGATAGCTATCAGCCCCAGCATTTT. Translation: CASSLSDSYQPQHF.

This clonotype was seen repeatedly, ten times or more. The V and J genes are TRBV6-4 and TRBJ2-1; possible D gene TRBD1, 6 bases. Germline assignment: CDR1 MRHNA and CDR2 SNTAGT. The CDR3 loop spans 15 amino acids. The V end was cut by 0 bases, the J end by 3 bases, with 9 bases between. CDR3 DNA: TGTGCCAGCAGTGACTCGCCAGGGGACTACAATGAGCAGTTCTTC. Residues: CASSDSPGDYNEQFF.

This clonotype was counted many times. This sequence joins TRBV10-1 and TRBJ1-3, with D perhaps TRBD1 (5 bases). CDR1 and CDR2 (germline): WNHNN, SYGVQD (reference sequence). The CDR3 is 14 residues long. Trimming took 7 bases from V and 0 from J, leaving 10 bases between them. The CDR3 region is CASNRIRSGNTIYF. In DNA, the CDR3 is TGCGCCAGCAACAGGATCCGCTCTGGAAACACCATATATTTT.

Comment on this clonotype: The missing conserved phenylalanine or tryptophan at the end of this CDR3 makes a read error likely. The CDR3 bases are TGTGCCACCAGCGGATTGATGAACACTGAAGCTTTCCTT. Translation gives CATSGLMNTEAFL. This sequence joins TRBV15 and TRBJ1-1; D is uncertain. The V end was cut by 5 bases, the J end by 0 bases, with 7 bases between. Germline lookup yields CDR1 LNHNV and CDR2 YYDKDF (reference sequence). CDR3 length: 13 residues.

Concerning this clonotype: The CDR3 does not close with the conserved phenylalanine or tryptophan, likely indicating a read error. This chain connects TRBV25-1 to TRBJ1-1; TRBD1 agrees at 7 bases. This CDR3 has 12 amino acids. Germline CDR1 reads MGHDK; CDR2 reads SYGVNS. The CDR3 here is CASVTGNAEAFS. CDR3 in DNA: TGTGCCAGCGTGACAGGGAACGCTGAGGCTTTCTCT.

Comment on this clonotype: At one end the junction does not follow the germline gene, possibly because of a read error. The rearrangement uses TRBV5-4 and TRBJ2-1; D gene unclear. Germline V gives CDR1 SGHNT, CDR2 YYREEE (reference sequence). The CDR3 is made up of 15 amino acids. The CDR3 region is CASSLDRSSYNEQFF. The CDR3 DNA sequence: TGCGCCAGCAGCTTGGACCGGAGCTCCTACAATGAGCAGTTCTTC.

The genes are TRBV19 and TRBJ2-3, with TRBD2 matching over 12 bases. Germline-derived CDR1 and CDR2 are LNHDA and SQIVND (reference sequence). The CDR3 has 15 residues. J gave up 3 bases and V 7 bases, and 5 bases lay outside the gene matches. CDR3 bases: TGTGCCAGTAAGCTAGCGGGAGGGGGGACAGATACGCAGTATTTT. Its protein is CASKLAGGGTDTQYF.

Comment on this clonotype: The CDR3 ends on some other residue instead of the conserved phenylalanine or tryptophan, so this is likely a read error. The CDR3 DNA reads TGTGCCACCAGTGAGCTTGGGAATAGCAATCAGCCCCAGCATCTT. Translated: CATSELGNSNQPQHL. V and J are TRBV10-3 and TRBJ1-5; D remains unclear. Per the germline V gene, CDR1 is ENHRY and CDR2 is SYGVKD. This CDR3 contains 15 residues.

This CDR3 is CSVEVEGGWTDEQYF. CDR3 sequence (DNA): TGCAGCGTTGAAGTTGAGGGCGGGTGGACAGATGAGCAGTACTTC. J is TRBJ2-7 and V is TRBV29-1, with a possible D match to TRBD1 (6 bases). Germline V lookup: CDR1 SQVTM, CDR2 ANQGSEA. The V end was cut by 1 base, the J end by 7 bases, with 20 bases between. This CDR3 is 15 amino acids long.

V and J are TRBV20-1 and TRBJ1-6; TRBD1 aligns across 9 bases. The germline CDR1 and CDR2 sequences are DFQATT and SNEGSKA (reference sequence). The ends lost 6 bases at V and 7 bases at J; junction bases unmatched: 13. The CDR3 is made up of 16 amino acids. The CDR3 bases are TGCAGTGCGCGTTCCGGGACAGGGTACCTAAATTCACCCCTCCACTTT. Protein sequence: CSARSGTGYLNSPLHF.

This clonotype was picked up many times. The CDR3 DNA is TGTGCCAGCAGCCAAGTAGTGTCCTACGAGCAGTACTTC. Its translation is CASSQVVSYEQYF. This chain links TRBV3-1 with TRBJ2-7; D is unclear. V was trimmed by 1 base and J by 1 base, leaving 5 bases between them. Germline V gene data show CDR1 as LGHDT and CDR2 as YNNKEL (reference sequence). CDR3 length: 13 residues.

This clonotype was seen ten or more times. V gene TRBV7-8 combines with J gene TRBJ1-3; D gene uncertain. V lost 4 bases and J lost 0, with 7 bases in between. Germline assignment: CDR1 SGHVS and CDR2 FQNEAQ. The CDR3 is 14 amino acids. The CDR3 bases are TGTGCCAGCAGCTACCAGAACTCTGGAAACACCATATATTTT. Protein: CASSYQNSGNTIYF.

At least ten counts were recorded for this clonotype. The CDR3 region is CSVEDQRDLYGYTF. As DNA, the CDR3 is TGCAGCGTTGAAGATCAACGGGACCTCTATGGCTACACCTTC. V is TRBV29-1 and J is TRBJ1-2; tentative D call: TRBD1 (5 bases). This CDR3 is built from 14 residues. Germline-derived CDR1 and CDR2 are SQVTM and ANQGSEA. Trimming took off 0 bases at V and 4 bases at J, with 12 bases between the two ends.

Points on this clonotype: An end of the junction differs from the germline gene, which may be a read error. The V gene is TRBV2, the J gene TRBJ2-7, with TRBD1 matching over 7 bases. The V gene's germline CDR1 is SNHLY and CDR2 FYNNEI. The CDR3 has 14 amino acids. CDR3: CASSQEAGGYEQYF. Here the CDR3 DNA reads TGCGCCAGCAGCCAAGAGGCAGGGGGCTACGAGCAGTACTTC.

Many counts were recorded for this clonotype. V and J are TRBV2 and TRBJ2-7, with 9 bases that match TRBD1. This CDR3 has 18 residues. With V trimmed by 5 bases and J by 3 bases, 17 bases remained unmatched. In germline, CDR1 is SNHLY, CDR2 FYNNEI. Written as DNA, the CDR3 is TGTGCCAGCAGTCGCCAGTTCAGGAGGGACAGGGTGTACTACGAGCAGTACTTC. Translation gives CASSRQFRRDRVYYEQYF.

This clonotype came up many times. The chain joins TRBV7-2 to TRBJ1-1; D gene uncertain. The germline gives CDR1 SGHTA, CDR2 FQGNSA. Between the trimmed V and J ends, which lost 1 base and 4 bases, there was a span of 10 bases. CDR3 length: 14 amino acids. The CDR3 DNA reads TGTGCCAGCAGCTTAGAATTTAGGGTCACTGAAGCTTTCTTT. Translating it yields CASSLEFRVTEAFF. Supplemented by reference TRBV7-2 and TRBJ1-1, the full variable domain reads GAGVSQSPSNKVTEKGKDVELRCDPISGHTALYWYRQSLGQGLEFLIYFQGNSAPDKSGLPSDRFSAERTGGSVSTLTIQRTQQEDSAVYLCASSLEFRVTEAFFGQGTRLTVV.

This clonotype was counted many times. J is TRBJ1-2 and V is TRBV12-3 or TRBV12-4, with no clear D. V dropped 10 bases and J dropped 4 bases, with 7 bases sitting between them. CDR3 length: 10 residues. The CDR3 DNA follows: TGTGCCACAGAAGGCTATGGCTACACCTTC. It translates to CATEGYGYTF.